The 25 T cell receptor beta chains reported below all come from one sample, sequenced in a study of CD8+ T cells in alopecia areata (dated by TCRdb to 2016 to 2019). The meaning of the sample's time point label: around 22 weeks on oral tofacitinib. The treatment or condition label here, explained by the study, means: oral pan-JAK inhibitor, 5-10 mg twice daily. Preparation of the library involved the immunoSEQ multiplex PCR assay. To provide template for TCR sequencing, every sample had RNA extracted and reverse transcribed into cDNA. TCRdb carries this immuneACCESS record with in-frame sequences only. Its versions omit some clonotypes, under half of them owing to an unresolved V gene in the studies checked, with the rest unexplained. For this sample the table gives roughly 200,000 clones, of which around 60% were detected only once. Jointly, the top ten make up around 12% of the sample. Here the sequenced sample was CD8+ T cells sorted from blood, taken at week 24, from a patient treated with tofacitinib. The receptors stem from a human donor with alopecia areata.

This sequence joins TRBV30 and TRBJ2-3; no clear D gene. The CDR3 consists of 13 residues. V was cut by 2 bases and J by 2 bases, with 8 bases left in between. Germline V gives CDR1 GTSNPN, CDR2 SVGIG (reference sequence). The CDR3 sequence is CAWSLVTTDTQYF. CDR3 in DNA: TGTGCCTGGAGTCTGGTAACCACAGATACGCAGTATTTT.

The CDR3 region has the DNA TGCGCCAGCAGCTGGACTAGCGGGGTGAACACCGGGGAGCTGTTTTTT. Translation gives CASSWTSGVNTGELFF. The chain is built from TRBV5-1 and TRBJ2-2; TRBD2 matches at 12 bases. V gave up 3 bases and J gave up 1 base; unmatched junction bases: 1. Germline loops: CDR1 SGHRS, CDR2 YFSETQ. The CDR3 is made up of 16 amino acids.

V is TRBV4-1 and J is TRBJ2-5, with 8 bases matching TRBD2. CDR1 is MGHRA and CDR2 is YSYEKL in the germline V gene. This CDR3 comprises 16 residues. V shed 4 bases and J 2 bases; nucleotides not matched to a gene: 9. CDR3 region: CASSLGAGVLQETQYF. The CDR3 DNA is TGCGCCAGCAGCCTGGGAGCGGGGGTCCTGCAAGAGACCCAGTACTTC.

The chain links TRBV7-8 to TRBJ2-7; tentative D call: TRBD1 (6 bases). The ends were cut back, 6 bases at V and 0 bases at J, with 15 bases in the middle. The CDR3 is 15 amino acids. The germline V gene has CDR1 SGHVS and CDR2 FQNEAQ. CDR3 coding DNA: TGTGCCAGCAGTCCGGCACCACAGGGCTCCTACGAGCAGTACTTC. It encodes CASSPAPQGSYEQYF.

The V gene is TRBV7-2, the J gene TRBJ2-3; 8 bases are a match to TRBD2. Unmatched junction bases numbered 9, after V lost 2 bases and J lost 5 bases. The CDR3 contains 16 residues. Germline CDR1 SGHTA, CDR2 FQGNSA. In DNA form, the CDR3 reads TGTGCCAGCAGCTTAATACCCAGCGGGGGTGGAGATACGCAGTATTTT. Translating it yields CASSLIPSGGGDTQYF. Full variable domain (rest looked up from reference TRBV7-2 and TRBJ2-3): GAGVSQSPSNKVTEKGKDVELRCDPISGHTALYWYRQSLGQGLEFLIYFQGNSAPDKSGLPSDRFSAERTGGSVSTLTIQRTQQEDSAVYLCASSLIPSGGGDTQYFGPGTRLTVL.

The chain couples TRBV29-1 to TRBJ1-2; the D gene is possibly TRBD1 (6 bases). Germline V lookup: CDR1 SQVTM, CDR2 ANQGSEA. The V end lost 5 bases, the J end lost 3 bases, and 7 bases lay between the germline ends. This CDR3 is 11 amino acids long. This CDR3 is CSVRTDYGYTF. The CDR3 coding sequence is TGCAGCGTTCGGACAGACTATGGCTACACCTTC.

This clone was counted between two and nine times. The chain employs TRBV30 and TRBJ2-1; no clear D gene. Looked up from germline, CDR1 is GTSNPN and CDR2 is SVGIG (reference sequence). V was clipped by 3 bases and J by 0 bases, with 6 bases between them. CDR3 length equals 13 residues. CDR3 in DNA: TGTGCCTGGAGGGAGAGCTCCTACAATGAGCAGTTCTTC. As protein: CAWRESSYNEQFF.

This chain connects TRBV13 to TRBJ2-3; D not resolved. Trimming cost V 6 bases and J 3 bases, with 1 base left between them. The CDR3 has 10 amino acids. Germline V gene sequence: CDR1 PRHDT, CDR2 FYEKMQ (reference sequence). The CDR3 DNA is TGTGCCAGCAGTACAGATACGCAGTATTTT. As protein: CASSTDTQYF. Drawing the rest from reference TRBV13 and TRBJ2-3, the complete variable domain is AAGVIQSPRHLIKEKRETATLKCYPIPRHDTVYWYQQGPGQDPQFLISFYEKMQSDKGSIPDRFSAQQFSDYHSELNMSSLELGDSALYFCASSTDTQYFGPGTRLTVL.

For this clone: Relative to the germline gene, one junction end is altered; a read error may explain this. The CDR3 sequence is CASGERNPGYERYF. CDR3 DNA sequence: TGTGCCAGCGGGGAAAGGAACCCCGGCTACGAGCGGTACTTC. The V gene is TRBV27, the J gene TRBJ2-7, with no clear D. The CDR3 runs to 14 residues. Germline V gives CDR1 MNHEY, CDR2 SMNVEV (reference sequence).

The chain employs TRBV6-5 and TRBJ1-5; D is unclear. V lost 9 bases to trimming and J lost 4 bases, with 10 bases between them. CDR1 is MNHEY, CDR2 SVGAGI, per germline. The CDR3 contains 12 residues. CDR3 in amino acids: CARKGRNQPQHF. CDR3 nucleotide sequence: TGTGCCAGAAAAGGGCGAAATCAGCCCCAGCATTTT.

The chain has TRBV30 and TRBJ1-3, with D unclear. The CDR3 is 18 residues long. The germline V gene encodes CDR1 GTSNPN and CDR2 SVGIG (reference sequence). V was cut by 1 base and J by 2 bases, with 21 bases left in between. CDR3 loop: CAWSGPKSPDDPGNTIYF. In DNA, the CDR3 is TGTGCCTGGAGTGGTCCAAAATCTCCAGACGATCCTGGAAACACCATATATTTT.

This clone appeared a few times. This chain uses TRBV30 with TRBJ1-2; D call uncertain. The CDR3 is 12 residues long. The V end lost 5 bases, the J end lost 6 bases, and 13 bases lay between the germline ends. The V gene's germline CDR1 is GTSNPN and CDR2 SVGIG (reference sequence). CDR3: CAWSHSVDGYTF. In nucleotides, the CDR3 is TGTGCCTGGTCCCACAGTGTCGATGGCTACACCTTC.

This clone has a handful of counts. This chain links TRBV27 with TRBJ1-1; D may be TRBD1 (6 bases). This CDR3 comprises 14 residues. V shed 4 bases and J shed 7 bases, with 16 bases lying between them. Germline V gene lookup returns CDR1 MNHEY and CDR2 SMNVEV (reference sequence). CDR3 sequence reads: CASSSRTVLDEAFF. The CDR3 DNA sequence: TGTGCCAGCAGTTCCCGGACAGTATTAGATGAAGCTTTCTTT.

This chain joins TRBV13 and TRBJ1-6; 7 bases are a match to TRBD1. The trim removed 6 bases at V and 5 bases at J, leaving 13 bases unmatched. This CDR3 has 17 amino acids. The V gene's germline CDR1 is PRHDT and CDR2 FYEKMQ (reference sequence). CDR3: CASSLPSRGVDNSPLHF. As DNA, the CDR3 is TGTGCCAGCAGTCTTCCCTCCAGGGGGGTGGATAATTCACCCCTCCACTTT.

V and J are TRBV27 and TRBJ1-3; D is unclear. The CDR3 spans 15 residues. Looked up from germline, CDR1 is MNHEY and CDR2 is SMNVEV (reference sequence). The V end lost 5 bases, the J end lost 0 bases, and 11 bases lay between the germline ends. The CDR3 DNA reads TGTGCCAGCAGTGATTACGGAGGCTCTGGAAACACCATATATTTT. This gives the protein CASSDYGGSGNTIYF.

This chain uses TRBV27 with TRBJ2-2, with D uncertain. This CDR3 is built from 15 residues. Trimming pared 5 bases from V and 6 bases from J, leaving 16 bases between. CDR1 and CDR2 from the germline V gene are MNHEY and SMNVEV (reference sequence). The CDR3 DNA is TGTGCCAGCAGTCCATCCCTGGGCCAGGCCGGGGAGCTGTTTTTT. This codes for CASSPSLGQAGELFF.

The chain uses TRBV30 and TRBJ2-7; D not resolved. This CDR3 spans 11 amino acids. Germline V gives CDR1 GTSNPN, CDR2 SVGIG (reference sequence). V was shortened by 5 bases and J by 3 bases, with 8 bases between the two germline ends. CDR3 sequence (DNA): TGTGCCTGGGGAGTGGACTACGAGCAGTACTTC. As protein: CAWGVDYEQYF.

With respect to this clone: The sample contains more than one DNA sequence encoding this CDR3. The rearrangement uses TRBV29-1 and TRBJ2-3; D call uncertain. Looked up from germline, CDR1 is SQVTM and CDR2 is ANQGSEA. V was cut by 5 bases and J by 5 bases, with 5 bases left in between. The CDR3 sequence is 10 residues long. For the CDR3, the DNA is TGCAGCGTTCTGGGAGATACGCAGTATTTT. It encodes CSVLGDTQYF.

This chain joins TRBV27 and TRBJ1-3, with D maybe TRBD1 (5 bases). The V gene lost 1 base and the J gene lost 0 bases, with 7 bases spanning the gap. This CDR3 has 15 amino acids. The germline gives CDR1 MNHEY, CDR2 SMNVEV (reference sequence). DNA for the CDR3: TGTGCCAGCAGTTTATGGGGGGGCTCTGGAAACACCATATATTTT. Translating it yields CASSLWGGSGNTIYF.

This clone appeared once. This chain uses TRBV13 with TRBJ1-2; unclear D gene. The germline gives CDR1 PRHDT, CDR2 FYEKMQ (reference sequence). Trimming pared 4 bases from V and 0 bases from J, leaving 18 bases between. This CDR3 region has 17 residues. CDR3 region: CASSSRETAAANYGYTF. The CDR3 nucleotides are TGTGCCAGCAGCTCAAGAGAAACAGCCGCAGCTAACTATGGCTACACCTTC.

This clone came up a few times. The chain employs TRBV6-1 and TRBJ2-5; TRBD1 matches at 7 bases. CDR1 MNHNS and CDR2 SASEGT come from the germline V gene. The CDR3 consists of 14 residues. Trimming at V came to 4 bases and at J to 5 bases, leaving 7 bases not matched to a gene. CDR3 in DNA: TGTGCCAGCAGTGCCAGACAGGGCCGGGAGACCCAGTACTTC. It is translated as CASSARQGRETQYF.

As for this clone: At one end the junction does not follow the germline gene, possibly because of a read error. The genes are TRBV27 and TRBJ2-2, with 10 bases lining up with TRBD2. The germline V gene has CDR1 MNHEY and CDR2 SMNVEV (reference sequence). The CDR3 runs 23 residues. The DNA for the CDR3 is TGTGCCAGCAGTTTCTGGGGACTAGCGAACCACGGCGGGTACGGGGGGTCCCCCGGGGAGCTGTCTTTT. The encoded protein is CASSFWGLANHGGYGGSPGELSF.

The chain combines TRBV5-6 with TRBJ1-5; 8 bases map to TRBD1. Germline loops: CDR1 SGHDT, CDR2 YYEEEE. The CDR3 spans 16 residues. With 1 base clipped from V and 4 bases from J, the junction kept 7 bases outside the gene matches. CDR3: CASSLWTGPGNQPQHF. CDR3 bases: TGTGCCAGCAGCTTGTGGACAGGGCCCGGAAATCAGCCCCAGCATTTT.

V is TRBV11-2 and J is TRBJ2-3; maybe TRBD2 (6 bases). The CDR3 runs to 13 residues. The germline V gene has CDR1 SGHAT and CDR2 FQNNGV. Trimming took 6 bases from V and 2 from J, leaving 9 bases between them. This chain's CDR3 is CASRGGFTDTQYF. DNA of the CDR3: TGTGCCAGCAGGGGGGGTTTCACAGATACGCAGTATTTT.

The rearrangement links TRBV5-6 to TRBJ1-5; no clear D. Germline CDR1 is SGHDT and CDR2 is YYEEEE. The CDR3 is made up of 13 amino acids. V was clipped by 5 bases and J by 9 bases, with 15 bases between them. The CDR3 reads CASSSSAGWPQHF. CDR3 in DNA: TGTGCCAGCAGTAGCTCCGCGGGCTGGCCCCAGCATTTT.